What follows are 25 T cell receptor beta chains derived from one specimen sequenced in a study of OX40 agonist ivuxolimab in advanced cancers. Here immunoSEQ multiplex PCR was the method, and the copy in TCRdb shows in-frame clones only, minus some. The sample contains 55,000 to 80,000 clones, 89% of which appear only once. Source: CD4+ or CD8+ T cells sorted from blood, taken in a trial of the OX40 agonist ivuxolimab. These receptors all come from an adult with an advanced solid tumor such as melanoma, head and neck, liver or kidney cancer.

The CDR3 protein is CASSLVSGGQETQYF. The CDR3 DNA follows: TGCGCCAGCAGCTTGGTCTCAGGGGGCCAAGAGACCCAGTACTTC. The chain couples TRBV5-1 to TRBJ2-5; 7 nucleotides line up with TRBD1. J was trimmed by 1 base and V by 0 bases; bases with no gene match: 3. CDR1 SGHRS and CDR2 YFSETQ come from the germline V gene. There are 15 residues in the CDR3.

The gene calls are TRBV7-9 and TRBJ2-1; no definite D call. Trimming left V 3 bases short and J 3 bases short, with 3 bases between. Germline CDR1 and CDR2: SEHNR and FQNEAQ (reference sequence). The CDR3 spans 12 residues. This CDR3 reads CASSLGYNEQFF. Here the CDR3 DNA reads TGTGCCAGCAGCTTGGGCTACAATGAGCAGTTCTTC.

The chain has TRBV5-1 and TRBJ1-6; D is unresolved. This CDR3 region has 15 residues. CDR1 is SGHRS, CDR2 YFSETQ, per germline. V was cut by 0 bases and J by 7 bases, with 11 bases left in between. CDR3 residues: CASSLDGRPNSPLHF. The CDR3 DNA is TGCGCCAGCAGCTTGGACGGCAGGCCGAATTCACCCCTCCACTTT.

The chain joins TRBV14 to TRBJ2-7; 9 bases fit TRBD1. CDR3 size: 13 residues. Germline CDR1 reads SGHDN; CDR2 reads FVKESK. Trimming cost V 1 base and J 6 bases; bases outside gene matches: 1. CDR3 loop: CASSQGDRVEQYF. The CDR3 nucleotides read TGTGCCAGCAGCCAAGGGGACAGGGTCGAGCAGTACTTC.

This clone was counted a single time. This rearrangement joins TRBV30 to TRBJ2-5; a possible D gene is TRBD2 (6 bases). The CDR3 is made up of 14 amino acids. In germline, CDR1 is GTSNPN, CDR2 SVGIG (reference sequence). The germline V and J ends were trimmed by 3 bases and 4 bases, with 15 bases remaining between them. The DNA of the CDR3 is TGTGCCTGGAGCTTGGGGGGACCGAGAGAGACCCAGTACTTC. The encoded protein is CAWSLGGPRETQYF. Drawing the rest from reference TRBV30 and TRBJ2-5, the complete variable domain is SQTIHQWPATLVQPVGSPLSLECTVEGTSNPNLYWYRQAAGRGLQLLFYSVGIGQISSEVPQNLSASRPQDRQFILSSKKLLLSDSGFYLCAWSLGGPRETQYFGPGTRLLVL.

The chain has TRBV5-4 and TRBJ1-3, with D uncertain. V was clipped by 1 base and J by 5 bases, with 7 bases between them. Germline CDR1 is SGHNT and CDR2 is YYREEE (reference sequence). CDR3 length equals 13 residues. The CDR3: CASSLSGRNTIYF. Written as DNA, the CDR3 is TGTGCCAGCAGCTTGTCTGGGAGAAACACCATATATTTT.

The rearrangement links TRBV11-2 to TRBJ2-1, with D uncertain. The CDR3 consists of 16 residues. Germline V CDR1 and CDR2: SGHAT, FQNNGV. Trimming took 5 bases from V and 0 from J, leaving 14 bases between them. The CDR3 sequence is CASSPPRSLSYNEQFF. The CDR3 DNA follows: TGTGCCAGCAGCCCCCCTAGAAGCCTCTCCTACAATGAGCAGTTCTTC.

The chain joins TRBV27 to TRBJ1-1, with D maybe TRBD1 (6 bases). Between the trimmed V and J ends, which lost 5 bases and 7 bases, there was a span of 14 bases. This CDR3 has 13 residues. Per germline, CDR1 MNHEY and CDR2 SMNVEV (reference sequence). CDR3 protein: CASSANRVLEAFF. The CDR3 DNA reads TGTGCCAGCAGTGCCAACAGGGTCCTTGAAGCTTTCTTT.

The V call is TRBV27, the J call TRBJ2-1, with D possibly TRBD2 on 5 matching bases. Germline CDR1 reads MNHEY; CDR2 reads SMNVEV (reference sequence). The V and J ends lost 3 bases and 0 bases respectively, with 6 bases between them. The CDR3 runs 14 residues. CDR3 region: CASSLGASYNEQFF. The CDR3 DNA reads TGTGCCAGCAGTTTGGGAGCCTCCTACAATGAGCAGTTCTTC.

The chain joins TRBV15 to TRBJ2-2, with 10 bases matching TRBD2. J gave up 5 bases and V 1 base, and 7 bases lay outside the gene matches. The germline CDR1 and CDR2 sequences are LNHNV and YYDKDF (reference sequence). The CDR3 contains 17 residues. This chain's CDR3 is CATSRATGLATTGELFF. In DNA, the CDR3 is TGTGCCACCAGCAGAGCCACGGGACTAGCGACTACCGGGGAGCTGTTTTTT.

The gene calls are TRBV4-2 and TRBJ2-5; TRBD1 matches at 10 bases. Trimming at V came to 0 bases and at J to 5 bases, leaving 6 bases not matched to a gene. CDR3 length equals 16 residues. Looked up from germline, CDR1 is LGHNA and CDR2 is YNFKEQ. The chain's CDR3 is CASSQERTGGVETQYF. CDR3 nucleotides: TGTGCCAGCAGCCAAGAGAGGACAGGGGGTGTGGAGACCCAGTACTTC.

The rearrangement joins TRBV6-1 to TRBJ1-1; D is ambiguous. Trimming took off 1 base at V and 6 bases at J, with 15 bases between the two ends. The CDR3 is made up of 15 amino acids. CDR1 is MNHNS and CDR2 is SASEGT in the germline V gene. The CDR3 protein is CASSEGGSALAEAFF. CDR3 DNA: TGTGCCAGCAGTGAAGGGGGTTCCGCGTTGGCTGAAGCTTTCTTT.

This clone has just a few counts. CDR3 sequence: CASSLLASEQFF. CDR3 bases: TGTGCCAGCAGCCTACTAGCTTCTGAGCAGTTCTTC. The rearrangement uses TRBV4-2 and TRBJ2-1; a weak D match, TRBD2 (6 bases). This CDR3 has 12 residues. With 4 bases removed from V and 9 bases from J, the gap between germline ends came to 10 bases. Per the germline V gene, CDR1 is LGHNA and CDR2 is YNFKEQ.

The DNA of the CDR3 is TGTGCCAGCAGCTTGGGCGGGGGGGAGCAGTTCTTC. Translating it yields CASSLGGGEQFF. V gene TRBV5-4 combines with J gene TRBJ2-1, with TRBD2 matching 8 bases. This CDR3 contains 12 residues. Per germline, CDR1 SGHNT and CDR2 YYREEE (reference sequence). Germline trimming cut 0 bases from V and 10 bases from J; bases unmatched to any gene: 0. Supplemented by reference TRBV5-4 and TRBJ2-1, the full variable domain reads ETGVTQSPTHLIKTRGQQVTLRCSSQSGHNTVSWYQQALGQGPQFIFQYYREEENGRGNFPPRFSGLQFPNYSSELNVNALELDDSALYLCASSLGGGEQFFGPGTRLTVL.

The rearrangement uses TRBV5-8 and TRBJ1-4; D gene ambiguous. This CDR3 comprises 12 residues. V lost 3 bases to trimming and J lost 9 bases, with 9 bases between them. Per germline, CDR1 SGHTS and CDR2 YDEGEE. Here the CDR3 reads CASSSELKKLFF. The DNA of the CDR3 is TGTGCCAGCAGCTCCGAACTAAAAAAACTGTTTTTT.

V usage is TRBV13 and J usage is TRBJ2-1; TRBD2 is a possible D gene (6 bases). The V end lost 7 bases, the J end lost 1 base, and 11 bases lay between the germline ends. Germline lookup yields CDR1 PRHDT and CDR2 FYEKMQ (reference sequence). The length of the CDR3 is 14 residues. CDR3 nucleotide sequence: TGTGCCAGCAAGCGCGGGGCTTCCTACAATGAGCAGTTCTTC. It is translated as CASKRGASYNEQFF.

This chain joins TRBV30 and TRBJ1-1, with TRBD1 matching over 9 bases. V lost 3 bases, J lost 5 bases, and 4 bases stayed unmatched. The CDR3 consists of 13 residues. CDR1 and CDR2 from the germline V gene are GTSNPN and SVGIG (reference sequence). CDR3 nucleotides: TGTGCCTGGAGGTGGACAGGGGTTACTGAAGCTTTCTTT. Translated, it gives CAWRWTGVTEAFF.

The chain has TRBV7-6 and TRBJ2-7; D uncertain. V lost 4 bases, J lost 0 bases, and 10 bases lay in between. Germline V gene data show CDR1 as SGHVS and CDR2 as FNYEAQ. CDR3 length: 14 residues. CDR3 protein: CASSSALSSYEQYF. The DNA for the CDR3 is TGTGCCAGCAGCTCCGCCCTGAGCTCCTACGAGCAGTACTTC.

This chain uses TRBV19 with TRBJ1-5; 8 bases fit TRBD1. This CDR3 contains 13 residues. V shed 10 bases, J shed 4 bases, and the junction held 6 bases outside the gene matches. Per the germline V gene, CDR1 is LNHDA and CDR2 is SQIVND (reference sequence). CDR3: CATKRQGNQPQHF. The CDR3 bases are TGTGCCACGAAAAGACAGGGGAATCAGCCCCAGCATTTT.

This clone was picked up a small number of times. The chain is built from TRBV9 and TRBJ1-2, with D perhaps matching TRBD1 (5 bases). The CDR3 sequence is 13 residues long. CDR1 is SGDLS and CDR2 is YYNGEE in the germline V gene. Trimming removed 4 bases from V and 5 bases from J, with 12 bases in between. In nucleotides, the CDR3 is TGTGCCAGCAGCCCCCGGGGGAAGTATGGCTACACCTTC. It codes for CASSPRGKYGYTF.

The sample holds a few counts of this clone. This sequence joins TRBV30 and TRBJ1-4; a possible D gene is TRBD1 (5 bases). Germline loops: CDR1 GTSNPN, CDR2 SVGIG (reference sequence). V was cut by 2 bases and J by 8 bases, with 18 bases left in between. The CDR3 spans 15 residues. CDR3 region: CAWSQWPLDSEKLFF. CDR3 coding DNA: TGTGCCTGGAGTCAGTGGCCCCTAGACAGCGAAAAACTGTTTTTT.

The rearrangement links TRBV5-1 to TRBJ2-3, with 9 nucleotides matching TRBD2. Germline V CDR1 and CDR2: SGHRS, YFSETQ. The CDR3 has 15 amino acids. V lost 2 bases and J lost 2; bases outside the gene matches: 3. This CDR3 is CASSLSGGITDTQYF. For the CDR3, the DNA is TGCGCCAGCAGCTTAAGCGGGGGGATCACAGATACGCAGTATTTT.

The CDR3 bases are TGTGCCAGCAGCTTGAAGTTGGGACTAGAAGCGTACGAGCAGTACTTC. Residues: CASSLKLGLEAYEQYF. The V and J genes are TRBV5-4 and TRBJ2-7; 8 nucleotides match TRBD2. Germline loops: CDR1 SGHNT, CDR2 YYREEE (reference sequence). CDR3 length: 16 residues. Unmatched junction bases numbered 10, after V lost 1 base and J lost 4 bases.

This chain uses TRBV9 with TRBJ2-5; the D gene is possibly TRBD1 (5 bases). The CDR3 extends over 15 amino acids. Looked up from germline, CDR1 is SGDLS and CDR2 is YYNGEE. Trimming shortened V by 3 bases and J by 5 bases, and 17 bases separated the two germline ends. CDR3 loop: CASSGDFGGAETQYF. Written as DNA, the CDR3 is TGTGCCAGCAGCGGGGATTTTGGTGGGGCCGAGACCCAGTACTTC. Looking up the rest from reference TRBV9 and TRBJ2-5 gives the full variable domain: DSGVTQTPKHLITATGQRVTLRCSPRSGDLSVYWYQQSLDQGLQFLIQYYNGEERAKGNILERFSAQQFPDLHSELNLSSLELGDSALYFCASSGDFGGAETQYFGPGTRLLVL.

V usage is TRBV11-2 and J usage is TRBJ2-5, with D possibly being TRBD1 or TRBD2 (5 bases each). TRBJ2-7 explains the end of the DNA better; the J call may be wrong. Looked up from germline, CDR1 is SGHAT and CDR2 is FQNNGV. The CDR3 covers 15 residues. The CDR3 reads CASSQNGDGSYEQYF. The CDR3 nucleotides are TGTGCCAGCAGCCAAAACGGGGACGGGTCCTACGAGCAGTACTTC.